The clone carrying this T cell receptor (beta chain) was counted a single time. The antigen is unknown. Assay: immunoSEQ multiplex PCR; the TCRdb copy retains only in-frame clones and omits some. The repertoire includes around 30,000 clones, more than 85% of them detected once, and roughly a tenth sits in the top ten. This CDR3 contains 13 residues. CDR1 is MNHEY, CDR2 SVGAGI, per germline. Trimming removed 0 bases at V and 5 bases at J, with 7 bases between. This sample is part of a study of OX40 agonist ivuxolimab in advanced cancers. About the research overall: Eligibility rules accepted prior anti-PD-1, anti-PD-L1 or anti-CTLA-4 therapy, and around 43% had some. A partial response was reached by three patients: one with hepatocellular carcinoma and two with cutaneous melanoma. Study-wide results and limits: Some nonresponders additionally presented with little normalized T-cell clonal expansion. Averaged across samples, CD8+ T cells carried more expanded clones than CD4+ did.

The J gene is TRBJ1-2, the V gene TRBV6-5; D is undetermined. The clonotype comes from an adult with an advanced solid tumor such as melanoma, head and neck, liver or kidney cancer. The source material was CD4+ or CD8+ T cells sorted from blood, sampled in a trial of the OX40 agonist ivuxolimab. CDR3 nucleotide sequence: TGTGCCAGCAGTTACTCGTTGCTGTATGGCTACACCTTC. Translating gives CASSYSLLYGYTF.